These T cell receptor beta chains were read from a single sample in a study of early T cells in non-severe SARS-CoV-2 infection. TCRdb processed the 5' RACE reads anew with MiXCR; each CDR3 protein has one entry. The sample carries about 59,000 distinct CDR3 sequences, about 13% recorded once. Sequencing used whole blood, obtained at baseline. Receptors originate from an adult who was a healthcare worker with PCR-confirmed SARS-CoV-2 infection or an uninfected control (not recorded which). The CDR3 runs from the conserved cysteine through the conserved F or W. The D gene is left open where the match is weak. A row's size may be missing; if present it is once, few, many or a size class.

clone_size j_call v_call d_call cdr3_nt cdr3_aa
many TRBJ1-6 TRBV30 - TGTGCCTGGAGTGTACCGGGGCGGGATAATTCACCCCTCCACTTT CAWSVPGRDNSPLHF
few TRBJ2-7 TRBV5-1 TRBD2 TGCGCCAGCAGCTTCGCGGGGGTCCCCTCCTACGAGCAGTACTTC CASSFAGVPSYEQYF
- TRBJ1-2 TRBV7-8 TRBD1 TGTGCCAGCAGCTTAGGAGGACAGGGAGGTGGCTACACCTTC CASSLGGQGGGYTF
- TRBJ2-2 TRBV15 - TGTGCCACCAGCCAGCGACAGAACACCGGGGAGCTGTTTTTT CATSQRQNTGELFF
- TRBJ2-2 TRBV10-3 - TGTGCCATCAGTGAGAACACCGGGGAGCTGTTTTTT CAISENTGELFF
many TRBJ2-7 TRBV19 TRBD2 TGTGCCAGTGGCAGCGGGAGCCCCTACGAGCAGTACTTC CASGSGSPYEQYF
- TRBJ2-7 TRBV5-1 - TGCGCCAGCAGCTGGGGGGTCCCCACCTACGAGCAGTACTTC CASSWGVPTYEQYF
many TRBJ2-1 TRBV18 - TGTGCCAGCTCACCAGGGGCACCGAGCTCCTACAATGAGCAGTTCTTC CASSPGAPSSYNEQFF
- TRBJ2-5 TRBV7-9 TRBD1 TGTGCCAGCAGCTTAGAACCCCGCGGGACAGGAGGAGAGACCCAGTACTTC CASSLEPRGTGGETQYF
many TRBJ2-3 TRBV19 - TGTGCCAGTAGTCCGGGGACGGTACGAGATACGCAGTATTTT CASSPGTVRDTQYF
once TRBJ2-7 TRBV7-9 - TGTGCCAGCAGCTTAGACAGGACCCTGGAGTACTTC CASSLDRTLEYF
medium-sized TRBJ2-5 TRBV7-2 TRBD2 TGTGCCAGCAGCTTAGGGCCGCCTAGCGGACAAGAGACCCAGTACTTC CASSLGPPSGQETQYF
- TRBJ2-5 TRBV28 TRBD2 TGTGCCAGCAGTGTGACTAGCGGGGGGCAAGAGACCCAGTACTTC CASSVTSGGQETQYF
many TRBJ2-5 TRBV5-1 - TGCGCCAGCAGCCGCTACCGGGACTTTCAAGAGACCCAGTACTTC CASSRYRDFQETQYF
- TRBJ1-2 TRBV7-9 TRBD1 TGTGCCAGCAGCTTAGACAGGGGAGCCTATGGCTACACCTTC CASSLDRGAYGYTF
many TRBJ2-7 TRBV2 - TGTGCCAGCAAGGTGGGGGCCCACGAGCAGTACTTC CASKVGAHEQYF
- TRBJ1-4 TRBV5-1 TRBD1 TGCGCCAGCAGCCCCGGGACAGGGGGCAAAGCTAATGAAAAACTGTTTTTT CASSPGTGGKANEKLFF
- TRBJ2-5 TRBV25-1 TRBD2 TGTGCCAGCAGTGAGCAAATCGGAACTAGCGGGAGCGCCGGGGGACAGACCCAGTACTTC CASSEQIGTSGSAGGQTQYF
few TRBJ2-7 TRBV5-1 - TGCGCCAGCAAAACTACAGGGACCTACGAGCAGTACTTC CASKTTGTYEQYF
- TRBJ2-7 TRBV7-6 - TGTGCCAGCAGCGTGTCCTACGAGCAGTACTTC CASSVSYEQYF
many TRBJ1-2 TRBV6-1 - TGTGCCAGCAGTGAAGCTTCGGGGGCAGGGGACTATGGCTACACCTTC CASSEASGAGDYGYTF